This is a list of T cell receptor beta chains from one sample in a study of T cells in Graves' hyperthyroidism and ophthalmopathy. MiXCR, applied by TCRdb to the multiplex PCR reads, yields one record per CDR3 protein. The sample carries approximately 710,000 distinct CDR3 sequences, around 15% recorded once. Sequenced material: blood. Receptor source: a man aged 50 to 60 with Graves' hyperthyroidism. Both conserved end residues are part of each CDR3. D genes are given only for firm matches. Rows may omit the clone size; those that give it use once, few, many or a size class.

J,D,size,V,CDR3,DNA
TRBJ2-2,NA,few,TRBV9,CASSVPTRFANTGELFF,TGTGCCAGCAGCGTCCCGACTAGATTCGCGAACACCGGGGAGCTGTTTTTT
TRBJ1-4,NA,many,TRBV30,CAFSYSGTLKLFF,TGTGCCTTTTCGTACTCCGGGACACTAAAACTGTTTTTT
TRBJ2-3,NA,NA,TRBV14,CASSQAVAQYF,TGTGCCAGCAGCCAAGCTGTTGCGCAGTATTTT
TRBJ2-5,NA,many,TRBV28,CASSYGYQETQYF,TGTGCCAGCAGTTATGGGTACCAAGAGACCCAGTACTTC
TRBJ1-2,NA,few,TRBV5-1,CASSQDGSNNYGYTF,TGCGCCAGCAGCCAGGACGGATCCAACAACTATGGCTACACCTTC
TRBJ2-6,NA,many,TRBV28,CASTRFTSGANVLTF,TGTGCCAGCACCCGGTTTACTTCTGGGGCCAACGTCCTGACTTTC
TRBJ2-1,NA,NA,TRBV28,CASTPPMGYNEQFF,TGTGCCAGCACCCCTCCAATGGGGTACAATGAGCAGTTCTTC
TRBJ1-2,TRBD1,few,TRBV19,CASMGQGAPSPYGYTF,TGTGCCAGTATGGGGCAGGGGGCCCCTTCTCCCTATGGCTACACCTTC
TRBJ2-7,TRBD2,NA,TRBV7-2,CASSQGLAGGQNEQYF,TGTGCCAGCAGCCAGGGACTAGCGGGAGGGCAAAACGAGCAGTACTTC
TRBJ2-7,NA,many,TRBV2,CASSEGSEIFYEQYF,TGTGCCAGCAGTGAAGGGAGCGAGATTTTCTACGAGCAGTACTTC
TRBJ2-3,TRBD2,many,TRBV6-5,CASSYTTSGLPATDTQYF,TGTGCCAGCAGTTACACGACCTCGGGACTACCGGCAACGGATACGCAGTATTTT
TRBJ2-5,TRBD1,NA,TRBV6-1,CASSLTGVVETQYF,TGTGCCAGCAGCCTGACAGGGGTGGTAGAGACCCAGTACTTC
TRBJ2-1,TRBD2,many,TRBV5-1,CASSLAKGLAGGYEQFF,TGCGCCAGCAGCTTGGCCAAAGGGCTAGCGGGAGGATATGAGCAGTTCTTC
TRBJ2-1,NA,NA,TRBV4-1,CASSLYTTGTLTYNEQFF,TGCGCCAGCAGCCTTTACACAACCGGGACACTGACCTACAATGAGCAGTTCTTC
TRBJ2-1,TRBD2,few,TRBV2,CASSVSGSYYNEQFF,TGTGCCAGCAGTGTGAGCGGGAGTTATTACAATGAGCAGTTCTTC
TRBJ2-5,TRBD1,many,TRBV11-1,CASSLGTGDQETQYF,TGTGCCAGCAGCCTAGGGACAGGGGATCAAGAGACCCAGTACTTC
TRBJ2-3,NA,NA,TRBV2,CASSYTGSTDTQYF,TGTGCCAGCAGTTATACAGGGAGCACAGATACGCAGTATTTT
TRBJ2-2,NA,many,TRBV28,CASTGPPNTGELFF,TGTGCCAGCACAGGACCACCGAACACCGGGGAGCTGTTTTTT
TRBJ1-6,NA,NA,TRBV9,CDSSVQGTSPLHF,TGTGACAGCAGCGTGCAGGGGACTTCACCCCTCCACTTT
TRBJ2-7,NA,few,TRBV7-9,CASSFGEGSSYEQYF,TGTGCCAGCAGCTTCGGAGAGGGATCCTCCTACGAGCAGTACTTC
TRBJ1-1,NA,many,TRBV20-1,CSASGGLNTEAFF,TGCAGTGCTAGCGGCGGTTTGAACACTGAAGCTTTCTTT
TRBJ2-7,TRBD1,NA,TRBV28,CASRPGTGAWEQYF,TGTGCCAGCAGACCTGGGACAGGGGCCTGGGAGCAGTACTTC
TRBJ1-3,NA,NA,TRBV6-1,CASSGRFSGNTIYF,TGTGCCAGCAGTGGCCGGTTCTCTGGAAACACCATATATTTT
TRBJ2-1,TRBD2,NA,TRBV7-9,CASSPILRLAGVLRGNEQFF,TGTGCCAGCAGCCCCATCCTAAGACTAGCGGGAGTTCTCAGGGGAAATGAGCAGTTCTTC
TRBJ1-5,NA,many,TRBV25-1,CASSERYSNQPQHF,TGTGCCAGCAGTGAGAGGTATAGCAATCAGCCCCAGCATTTT
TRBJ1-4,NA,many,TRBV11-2,CASSPDGVLGEKLFF,TGTGCCAGCAGCCCCGACGGGGTGTTAGGTGAAAAACTGTTTTTT
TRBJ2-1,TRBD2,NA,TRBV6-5,CASSSLGLADSSYNEQFF,TGTGCCAGCAGTTCCCTGGGACTAGCGGACAGCTCCTACAATGAGCAGTTCTTC
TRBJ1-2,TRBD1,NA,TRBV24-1,CATSDNAGGFNGYTF,TGTGCCACCAGTGATAACGCAGGGGGCTTCAATGGCTACACCTTC
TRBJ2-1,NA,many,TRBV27,CASSLQTGNEQFF,TGTGCCAGCAGTCTACAGACAGGCAATGAGCAGTTCTTC
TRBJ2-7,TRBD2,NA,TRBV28,CASRLAATYEQYF,TGTGCCAGCCGACTAGCGGCAACCTACGAGCAGTACTTC
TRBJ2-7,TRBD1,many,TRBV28,CASSWNGQGGYEQYF,TGTGCCAGCAGTTGGAACGGACAGGGGGGGTACGAGCAGTACTTC
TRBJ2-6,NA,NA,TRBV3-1,CASSQGSIPGANVLTF,TGTGCCAGCAGCCAAGGATCGATCCCTGGGGCCAACGTCCTGACTTTC
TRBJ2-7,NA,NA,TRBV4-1,CASSQGSPNPYEQYF,TGCGCCAGCAGCCAAGGATCTCCAAACCCCTACGAGCAGTACTTC
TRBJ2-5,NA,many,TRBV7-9,CASSLGVGGLQETQYF,TGTGCCAGCAGCTTAGGGGTCGGGGGCCTTCAAGAGACCCAGTACTTC
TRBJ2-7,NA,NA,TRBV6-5,CASSYSTGYGLEQYF,TGTGCCAGCAGTTACTCGACTGGGTACGGGTTGGAGCAGTACTTC
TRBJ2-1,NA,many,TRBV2,CASSEWTDVWGEQFF,TGTGCCAGCAGTGAATGGACTGACGTTTGGGGTGAGCAGTTCTTC
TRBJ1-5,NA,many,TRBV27,CASRLYSNQPQHF,TGTGCCAGCAGATTATATAGCAATCAGCCCCAGCATTTT
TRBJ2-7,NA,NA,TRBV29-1,CSVVGLNPYEQYF,TGCAGCGTTGTAGGACTGAACCCCTACGAGCAGTACTTC
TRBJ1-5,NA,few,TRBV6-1,CASSSSSGFNQPQHF,TGTGCCAGCAGCTCCTCTTCAGGATTCAATCAGCCCCAGCATTTT
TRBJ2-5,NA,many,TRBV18,CASSPRGAETQYF,TGTGCCAGCTCACCACGGGGCGCAGAGACCCAGTACTTC
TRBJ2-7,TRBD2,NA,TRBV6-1,CASSHQVAGYYEQYF,TGTGCCAGCAGTCACCAGGTAGCGGGATACTACGAGCAGTACTTC
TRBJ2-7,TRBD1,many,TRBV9,CASSAPPGQGAYEQYF,TGTGCCAGCAGCGCACCACCGGGACAGGGGGCCTACGAGCAGTACTTC
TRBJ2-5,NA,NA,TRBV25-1,CASSERRGGRTETQYF,TGTGCCAGCAGTGAACGGCGTGGGGGGCGTACGGAGACCCAGTACTTC
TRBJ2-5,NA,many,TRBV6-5,CASSYSTGEVKETQYF,TGTGCCAGCAGTTACTCGACTGGGGAGGTGAAGGAGACCCAGTACTTC
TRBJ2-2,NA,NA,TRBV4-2,CASSQDSQAGELFF,TGTGCCAGCAGCCAAGATTCCCAGGCCGGGGAGCTGTTTTTT
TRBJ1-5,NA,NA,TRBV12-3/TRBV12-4,CASSSGSRPQHF,TGTGCCAGCAGTTCAGGTTCACGGCCCCAGCATTTT
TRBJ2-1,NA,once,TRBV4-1,CASSQSQRVAYNEQFF,TGCGCCAGCAGCCAGAGTCAACGGGTGGCCTACAATGAGCAGTTCTTC
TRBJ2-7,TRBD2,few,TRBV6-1,CASSDLGLAGSSYEQYF,TGTGCCAGCAGTGACCTCGGACTAGCGGGAAGCTCCTACGAGCAGTACTTC
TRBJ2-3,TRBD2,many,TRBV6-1,CASRERGSTDTQYF,TGTGCCAGCAGAGAGCGGGGAAGCACAGATACGCAGTATTTT
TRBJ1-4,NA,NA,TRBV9,CASSVAGVPNEKLFF,TGTGCCAGCAGCGTAGCGGGGGTTCCTAATGAAAAACTGTTTTTT
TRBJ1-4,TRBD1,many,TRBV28,CASSTGGSSNEKLFF,TGTGCCAGCAGTACAGGGGGGTCATCTAATGAAAAACTGTTTTTT
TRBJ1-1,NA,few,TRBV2,CASSQDKEAMVRTEAFF,TGTGCCAGCAGCCAAGATAAGGAAGCCATGGTGCGCACTGAAGCTTTCTTT
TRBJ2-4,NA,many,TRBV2,CASSGRIGAMKNIQYF,TGTGCCAGCAGTGGGCGGATAGGGGCAATGAAAAACATTCAGTACTTC
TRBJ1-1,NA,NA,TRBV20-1,CSAGSGGRRTEAFF,TGCAGTGCTGGGTCAGGTGGGCGTCGGACTGAAGCTTTCTTT
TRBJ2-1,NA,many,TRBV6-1,CACCSGSSYNEQFF,TGTGCCTGTTGTTCAGGGAGCTCCTACAATGAGCAGTTCTTC